This TCR beta chain was captured by sequencing in a study of graft-versus-host responses after intestinal transplantation. Across the study: Each of the recipients got a multivisceral, liver-intestinal, or isolated intestinal transplant. All recipients were given anti-thymocyte globulin induction, and tacrolimus and steroids were then administered for about three years.

Concerning this clone: The antigen is unknown.

This table comes from immunoSEQ multiplex PCR, and its TCRdb copy is limited to in-frame clones, with some not included. This table has almost 40,000 clones, roughly 95% appearing once. The V end lost 4 bases, the J end lost 8 bases, and 12 bases lay between the germline ends. Per the germline V gene, CDR1 is WSHSY and CDR2 is SAAADI. There are 13 residues in the CDR3. The receptor's source is a human donor who was the organ donor for an intestinal transplant. The chain employs TRBV10-2 and TRBJ2-1; TRBD1 is a possible D gene (5 bases). This specimen consisted of unstimulated CD8+ T cells sorted from spleen or lymph node cells, obtained before transplant. The CDR3 bases are TGCGCCAGCAGTGCCAACCTAGGGGATGAGCAGTTCTTC. It specifies CASSANLGDEQFF.